This T cell receptor (beta chain) was profiled in a study of identical twins. With 5 bases removed from V and 4 bases from J, the gap between germline ends came to 23 bases. CDR3 length equals 17 residues. Germline CDR1 MNHNS, CDR2 SASEGT. Through template switching, a universal primer site was introduced, and the cDNA contained unique molecular identifiers. A single record per CDR3 protein comes from TCRdb applying MiXCR to the 5' RACE reads. The table includes about 530,000 distinct CDR3 sequences, 12% to 15% detected once. This sample also appeared in a second study, on yellow fever vaccine responses in identical twins.

Sequencing was done on a sample of CD4+ T cells sorted from blood. The receptor was isolated from a woman between 18 and 29 years old in good health. The V gene is TRBV6-1, the J gene TRBJ1-1; D uncertain. Here the CDR3 reads CASSQTATFHQLTEAFF. CDR3 in DNA: TGTGCCAGCAGTCAAACAGCGACTTTTCACCAACTCACTGAAGCTTTCTTT.